This note documents a single TCR beta chain sequence. Its antigen remains unknown. Per the original methods: ImmunoSEQ gave junction-only sequences without quality scores, so filtering differed. The assay was immunoSEQ multiplex PCR, and TCRdb's table has in-frame clones only and misses some. For V, J and clone size, that table is used; D and trimming come from the DNA. The sample shows about 1.1 million clones, approximately 77% of them seen only once. This entry is derived from a study of shared clonotypes between healthy human individuals. General study points: When naive CD4 clonotypes were compared across a few donors, 4% to 6.5% were shared.

The split of CD4+ cells yielded CD45RA+ naive and CD45RA-negative memory subsets. The V gene's germline CDR1 is ENHRY and CDR2 SYGVKD. With 4 bases clipped from V and 2 bases from J, the junction kept 3 bases outside the gene matches. This CDR3 comprises 14 residues. Material: memory CD4+ T cells from PBMCs. Subset: CD45RA-negative fraction. This sequence originates from a man in his late teens or twenties in good health. Some clones in this sample may be carry-over from other donors' samples. V gene TRBV10-3 combines with J gene TRBJ2-5, with 8 bases that match TRBD2. The CDR3 DNA reads as TGTGCCATCAGTGGCGGGGGGCGGCAAGAGACCCAGTACTTC. Its translation is CAISGGGRQETQYF.